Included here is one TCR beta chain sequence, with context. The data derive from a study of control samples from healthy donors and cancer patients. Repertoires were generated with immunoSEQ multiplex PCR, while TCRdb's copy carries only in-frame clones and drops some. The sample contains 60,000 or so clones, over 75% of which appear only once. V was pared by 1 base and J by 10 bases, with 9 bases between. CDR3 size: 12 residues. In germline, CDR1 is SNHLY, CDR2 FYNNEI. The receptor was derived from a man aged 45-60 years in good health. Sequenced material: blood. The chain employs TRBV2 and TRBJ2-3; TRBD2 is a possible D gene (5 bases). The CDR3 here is CASSEVSGAQYF. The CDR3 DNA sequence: TGTGCCAGCAGTGAAGTGTCCGGGGCGCAGTATTTT.